The 26 T cell receptor beta chains reported below all come from one sample, sequenced in a study of blood T cell repertoires in COVID-19. Measured with immunoSEQ multiplex PCR; TCRdb has only the in-frame clones, and not every one. The repertoire holds over 300,000 clones, with around 86% as singletons. The material sequenced was peripheral blood. These receptor sequences come from a woman aged 50 to 60 with acute or convalescent COVID-19.

The chain carries TRBV7-9 and TRBJ2-3; 7 bases are shared with TRBD2. Trimming at V came to 2 bases and at J to 2 bases, leaving 10 bases not matched to a gene. Germline CDR1 and CDR2: SEHNR and FQNEAQ (reference sequence). The CDR3 sequence is 17 residues long. CDR3 bases: TGTGCCAGCAGCTTAAGGGAGGGCCGGGGGGTCACAGATACGCAGTATTTT. Translation: CASSLREGRGVTDTQYF. The full variable domain, in which reference TRBV7-9 and TRBJ2-3 provide the parts outside the CDR3, is DTGVSQNPRHKITKRGQNVTFRCDPISEHNRLYWYRQTLGQGPEFLTYFQNEAQLEKSRLLSDRFSAERPKGSFSTLEIQRTEQGDSAMYLCASSLREGRGVTDTQYFGPGTRLTVL.

The V and J genes are TRBV28 and TRBJ1-3; TRBD1 aligns across 7 bases. The V gene's germline CDR1 is MDHEN and CDR2 SYDVKM. Losses at the gene ends were 6 bases for V and 5 bases for J; bases not matched to a gene: 7. CDR3 size: 14 residues. The CDR3 DNA reads as TGTGCCAGCAGAAATCCGGGACAGCGAAACACCATATATTTT. Its protein product is CASRNPGQRNTIYF.

This clone was found a few times. This chain joins TRBV6-5 and TRBJ1-2; D remains unclear. Trimming pared 6 bases from V and 8 bases from J, leaving 19 bases between. Germline-derived CDR1 and CDR2 are MNHEY and SVGAGI. The CDR3 totals 14 residues. CDR3 loop: CASSDGGGVLGYTF. Written as DNA, the CDR3 is TGTGCCAGCAGCGACGGAGGTGGGGTCTTAGGCTACACCTTC.

The CDR3 DNA is TGTGCCAGCAGCTTAGGGGAGGGCACCGGGGAGCTGTTTTTT. This sequence encodes CASSLGEGTGELFF. The V gene is TRBV7-9, the J gene TRBJ2-2; the match to TRBD2 covers 7 bases. V lost 1 base and J lost 4; bases outside the gene matches: 0. Germline CDR1 is SEHNR and CDR2 is FQNEAQ (reference sequence). This CDR3 spans 14 amino acids.

The chain couples TRBV7-9 to TRBJ2-7, with D possibly TRBD2 on 6 matching bases. Germline V gives CDR1 SEHNR, CDR2 FQNEAQ (reference sequence). CDR3 length: 14 residues. V was pared by 2 bases and J by 6 bases, with 14 bases between. In nucleotides, the CDR3 is TGTGCCAGCAGCTTAAACGGCGGGGCTGGCGAGCAGTACTTC. Amino acid sequence: CASSLNGGAGEQYF.

The chain links TRBV7-6 to TRBJ2-7, with 7 bases matching TRBD1. There are 15 residues in the CDR3. Germline V gene data show CDR1 as SGHVS and CDR2 as FNYEAQ. J lost 4 bases, V lost 1 base, and 7 bases had no gene match. CDR3 loop: CASSLGTGRSYEQYF. Here the CDR3 DNA reads TGTGCCAGCAGCTTAGGGACAGGACGTTCATACGAGCAGTACTTC.

The chain employs TRBV6-1 and TRBJ1-2, with 8 bases aligning to TRBD1. After removal of 3 bases from V and 3 bases from J, the junction contained 3 bases not matched to a gene. Germline CDR1 is MNHNS and CDR2 is SASEGT. The CDR3 is 14 amino acids. Here the CDR3 reads CASSDRGLDYGYTF. The CDR3 DNA sequence: TGTGCCAGCAGTGACAGGGGGCTTGACTATGGCTACACCTTC.

This chain connects TRBV2 to TRBJ2-1; 8 bases are shared with TRBD2. The CDR3 has 13 amino acids. With V trimmed by 6 bases and J by 8 bases, 6 bases remained unmatched. Germline V gene lookup returns CDR1 SNHLY and CDR2 FYNNEI. This CDR3 reads CASSGLAGDEQFF. In nucleotides, the CDR3 is TGTGCCAGCAGCGGACTAGCTGGGGATGAGCAGTTCTTC.

The rearrangement links TRBV7-9 to TRBJ1-2; D is unresolved. V was pared by 0 bases and J by 2 bases, with 10 bases between. The CDR3 is 15 amino acids. Germline CDR1 SEHNR, CDR2 FQNEAQ (reference sequence). The CDR3 is CASSLAPDYNYGYTF. In DNA, the CDR3 is TGTGCCAGCAGCTTAGCGCCGGACTACAACTATGGCTACACCTTC.

The chain recombines TRBV28 with TRBJ2-5, with D maybe TRBD2 (5 bases). V was clipped by 7 bases and J by 5 bases, with 11 bases between them. The CDR3 sequence is 12 residues long. CDR1 and CDR2 from the germline V gene are MDHEN and SYDVKM. The DNA of the CDR3 is TGTGCCAGCACCCCTTCGGGGGAGACCCAGTACTTC. This translates into CASTPSGETQYF.

The chain carries TRBV10-2 and TRBJ1-1, with 7 bases that match TRBD1. The CDR3 spans 15 residues. V gave up 5 bases and J gave up 4 bases; unmatched junction bases: 10. Germline V gene lookup returns CDR1 WSHSY and CDR2 SAAADI. CDR3 sequence reads: CASSKDRDGGTEAFF. The CDR3 coding sequence is TGCGCCAGCAGTAAAGACAGGGATGGGGGCACTGAAGCTTTCTTT.

The chain uses TRBV15 and TRBJ2-6, with D perhaps matching TRBD1 (5 bases). The CDR3 consists of 17 residues. V lost 2 bases to trimming and J lost 3 bases, with 14 bases between them. The germline CDR1 and CDR2 sequences are LNHNV and YYDKDF (reference sequence). The CDR3 sequence: CATSRPAQGNGANVLTF. The CDR3 bases are TGTGCCACCAGCAGACCGGCCCAGGGAAATGGGGCCAACGTCCTGACTTTC. The full variable domain, rest sourced from reference TRBV15 and TRBJ2-6, is DAMVIQNPRYQVTQFGKPVTLSCSQTLNHNVMYWYQQKSSQAPKLLFHYYDKDFNNEADTPDNFQSRRPNTSFCFLDIRSPGLGDTAMYLCATSRPAQGNGANVLTFGAGSRLTVL.

V usage is TRBV9 and J usage is TRBJ2-1, with TRBD1 matching 11 bases. Trimming took 4 bases from V and 2 from J; bases not matched to a gene: 2. Per the germline V gene, CDR1 is SGDLS and CDR2 is YYNGEE. The CDR3 has 15 amino acids. The CDR3 region has the DNA TGTGCCAGCAGCAGGACAGGGGGCGCCTACAATGAGCAGTTCTTC. Protein: CASSRTGGAYNEQFF.

This clone was observed a single time. The genes are TRBV6-8 and TRBJ2-7; a weak D match, TRBD2 (6 bases). The V end was cut by 6 bases, the J end by 3 bases, with 15 bases between. This CDR3 has 14 residues. Germline V gives CDR1 MNHGY, CDR2 SAAAGT. The CDR3: CASRPGREDYEQYF. DNA for the CDR3: TGTGCCAGCAGACCCGGGAGAGAGGACTACGAGCAGTACTTC.

This clone has just a few counts. The V call is TRBV28, the J call TRBJ2-5; TRBD1 agrees at 8 bases. There are 15 residues in the CDR3. Germline CDR1 is MDHEN and CDR2 is SYDVKM. V gave up 2 bases and J gave up 6 bases; unmatched junction bases: 8. Here the CDR3 reads CASSLLAGGAQTQYF. CDR3 sequence (DNA): TGTGCCAGCAGTTTACTGGCAGGGGGCGCGCAGACCCAGTACTTC. Together with reference TRBV28 and TRBJ2-5, the CDR3 gives the full variable domain: DVKVTQSSRYLVKRTGEKVFLECVQDMDHENMFWYRQDPGLGLRLIYFSYDVKMKEKGDIPEGYSVSREKKERFSLILESASTNQTSMYLCASSLLAGGAQTQYFGPGTRLLVL.

This sequence joins TRBV5-3 and TRBJ2-1; TRBD1 matches 9 bases. TRBV5-3 is annotated as an ORF whose role is uncertain. This CDR3 has 20 residues. Trimming at V came to 2 bases and at J to 3 bases, leaving 18 bases not matched to a gene. The CDR3 nucleotides are TGTGCCAGAAGCTTATCCGGACAGGGGATGGGCTTGGGGTACTACAATGAGCAGTTCTTC. The encoded protein is CARSLSGQGMGLGYYNEQFF.

The chain carries TRBV27 and TRBJ1-2, with D unclear. CDR1 is MNHEY, CDR2 SMNVEV, per germline (reference sequence). V lost 1 base and J 3 bases, leaving 18 bases between the germline ends. CDR3 size: 17 residues. The CDR3 spells CASSLYAANVGDYGYTF. The DNA of the CDR3 is TGTGCCAGCAGTTTATACGCCGCCAACGTGGGAGACTATGGCTACACCTTC.

This sequence joins TRBV30 and TRBJ2-1, with 11 bases matching TRBD2. Germline V gene sequence: CDR1 GTSNPN, CDR2 SVGIG (reference sequence). The trim removed 2 bases at V and 16 bases at J, leaving 7 bases unmatched. The CDR3 runs to 12 residues. The CDR3 loop is CAWSPTSGSQFF. DNA of the CDR3: TGTGCCTGGAGTCCAACTAGCGGGAGTCAATTCTTC.

The chain links TRBV7-9 to TRBJ2-7; 7 nucleotides match TRBD2. This CDR3 is built from 14 residues. From germline, CDR1 is SEHNR and CDR2 FQNEAQ (reference sequence). V lost 3 bases, J lost 7 bases, and 9 bases stayed unmatched. The CDR3 region has the DNA TGTGCCAGCAGCTTCACTAGGGCGCGGGAGGAGCAGTACTTC. Protein: CASSFTRAREEQYF.

The chain carries TRBV2 and TRBJ1-2; TRBD1 matches at 7 bases. Trimming at V came to 9 bases and at J to 4 bases, leaving 11 bases not matched to a gene. This CDR3 region has 14 residues. CDR1 is SNHLY and CDR2 is FYNNEI in the germline V gene. The DNA of the CDR3 is TGTGCCAGTCTCCCAGGGGGGAGCTTCTATGGCTACACCTTC. Its translation is CASLPGGSFYGYTF.

The chain couples TRBV2 to TRBJ2-7; 10 bases are a match to TRBD1. Germline CDR1 SNHLY, CDR2 FYNNEI. CDR3 length: 15 amino acids. The V and J ends lost 4 bases and 6 bases, in that order; junction bases with no gene match: 9. The CDR3 coding sequence is TGTGCCAGCAGTGCACTAGGGGACAGGGGATTCGAGCAGTACTTC. Its translation: CASSALGDRGFEQYF.

The chain uses TRBV15 and TRBJ1-5; D gene uncertain. CDR1 is LNHNV, CDR2 YYDKDF, per germline (reference sequence). The CDR3 covers 16 residues. Trimming left V 4 bases short and J 4 bases short, with 17 bases between. CDR3 nucleotide sequence: TGTGCCACCAGCACCATAACGGGGTCTTGGAATCAGCCCCAGCATTTT. Its protein product is CATSTITGSWNQPQHF.

The rearrangement joins TRBV2 to TRBJ1-4; 9 bases fit TRBD1. From germline, CDR1 is SNHLY and CDR2 FYNNEI. This CDR3 contains 16 residues. Unmatched junction bases numbered 8, after V lost 7 bases and J lost 2 bases. CDR3 coding DNA: TGTGCCAGCACTTTTCCGGGACAGGGCACTAATGAAAAACTGTTTTTT. Amino acid sequence: CASTFPGQGTNEKLFF.

The chain carries TRBV4-1 and TRBJ2-7; 9 bases agree with TRBD1. The trim removed 3 bases at V and 0 bases at J, leaving 6 bases unmatched. Germline CDR1 MGHRA, CDR2 YSYEKL. This CDR3 comprises 16 residues. The CDR3 coding sequence is TGCGCCAGCAGCCATGGACAGGGGAGAGGCTCCTACGAGCAGTACTTC. It translates to CASSHGQGRGSYEQYF.

The CDR3 here is CASSMGRGQPQHF. DNA of the CDR3: TGTGCCAGTAGTATGGGCAGGGGTCAGCCCCAGCATTTT. V usage is TRBV19 and J usage is TRBJ1-5, with D perhaps matching TRBD1 (6 bases). Germline CDR1 LNHDA, CDR2 SQIVND (reference sequence). The CDR3 extends over 13 amino acids. The V gene lost 3 bases and the J gene lost 6 bases, with 9 bases spanning the gap.

CDR3 protein: CASRAGTVIDYGYTF. CDR3 nucleotide sequence: TGTGCCAGCAGGGCCGGGACAGTAATCGACTATGGCTACACCTTC. The V call is TRBV6-5, the J call TRBJ1-2, with TRBD1 identical over 7 bases. This CDR3 contains 15 residues. Germline V gene lookup returns CDR1 MNHEY and CDR2 SVGAGI. J was trimmed by 3 bases and V by 6 bases; bases with no gene match: 10.